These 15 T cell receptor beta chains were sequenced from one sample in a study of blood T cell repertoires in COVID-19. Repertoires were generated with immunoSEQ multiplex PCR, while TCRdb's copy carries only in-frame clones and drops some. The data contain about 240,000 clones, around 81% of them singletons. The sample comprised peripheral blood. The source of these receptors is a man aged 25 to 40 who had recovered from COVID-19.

CDR3 residues: CASSGGGLPEQFF. The CDR3 region has the DNA TGTGCCAGCAGCGGCGGGGGACTTCCTGAGCAGTTCTTC. The chain combines TRBV5-4 with TRBJ2-1, with 7 bases lining up with TRBD2. This CDR3 contains 13 residues. Losses at the gene ends were 4 bases for V and 9 bases for J; bases not matched to a gene: 7. The germline V gene encodes CDR1 SGHNT and CDR2 YYREEE (reference sequence).

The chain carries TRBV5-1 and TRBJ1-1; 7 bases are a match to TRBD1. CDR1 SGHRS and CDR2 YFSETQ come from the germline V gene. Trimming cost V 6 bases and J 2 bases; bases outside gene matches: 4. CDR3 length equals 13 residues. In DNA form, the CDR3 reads TGCGCCAGCAATACAGGGGCCAACACTGAAGCTTTCTTT. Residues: CASNTGANTEAFF.

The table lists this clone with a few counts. CDR3 DNA sequence: TGCAGTGCACGGGAATCCGCTGAAGCTTTCTTT. Protein product: CSARESAEAFF. The rearrangement uses TRBV20-1 and TRBJ1-1; D ambiguous. The CDR3 runs to 11 residues. V lost 6 bases to trimming and J lost 6 bases, with 11 bases between them. The germline gives CDR1 DFQATT, CDR2 SNEGSKA (reference sequence).

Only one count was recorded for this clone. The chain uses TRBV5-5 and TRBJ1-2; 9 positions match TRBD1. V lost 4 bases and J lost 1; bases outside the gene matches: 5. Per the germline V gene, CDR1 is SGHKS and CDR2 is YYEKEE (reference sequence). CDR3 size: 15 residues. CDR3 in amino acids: CASSAGTGINYGYTF. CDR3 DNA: TGTGCCAGCAGCGCCGGGACAGGGATTAACTATGGCTACACCTTC.

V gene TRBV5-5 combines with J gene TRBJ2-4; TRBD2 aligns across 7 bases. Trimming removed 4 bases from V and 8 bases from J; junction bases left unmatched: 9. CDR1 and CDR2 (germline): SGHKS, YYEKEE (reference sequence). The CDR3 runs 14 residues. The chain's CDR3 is CASSRGGVVDIQYF. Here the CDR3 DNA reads TGTGCCAGCAGCCGCGGGGGTGTCGTAGACATTCAGTACTTC.

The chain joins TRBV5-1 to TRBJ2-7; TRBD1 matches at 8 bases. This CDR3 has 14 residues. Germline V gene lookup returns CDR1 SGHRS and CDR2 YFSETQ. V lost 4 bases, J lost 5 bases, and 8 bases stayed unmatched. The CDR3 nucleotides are TGCGCCAGCAGCAGTGGACAGGGCAGGGACGAGCAGTACTTC. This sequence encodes CASSSGQGRDEQYF.

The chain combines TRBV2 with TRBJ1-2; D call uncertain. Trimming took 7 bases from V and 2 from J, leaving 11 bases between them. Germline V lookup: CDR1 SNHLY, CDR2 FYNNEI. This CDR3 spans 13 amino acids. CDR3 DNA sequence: TGTGCCAGCAAGGCCAGCAGGAACTATGGCTACACCTTC. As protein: CASKASRNYGYTF. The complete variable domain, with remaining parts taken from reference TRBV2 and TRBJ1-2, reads EPEVTQTPSHQVTQMGQEVILRCVPISNHLYFYWYRQILGQKVEFLVSFYNNEISEKSEIFDDQFSVERPDGSNFTLKIRSTKLEDSAMYFCASKASRNYGYTFGSGTRLTVV.

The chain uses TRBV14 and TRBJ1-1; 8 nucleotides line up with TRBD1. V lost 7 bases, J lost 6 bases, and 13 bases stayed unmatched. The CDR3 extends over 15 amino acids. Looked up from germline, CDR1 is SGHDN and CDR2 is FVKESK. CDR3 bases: TGTGCCAGCATACGGTATTGGACAGGGAGTCCTGAAGCTTTCTTT. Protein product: CASIRYWTGSPEAFF.

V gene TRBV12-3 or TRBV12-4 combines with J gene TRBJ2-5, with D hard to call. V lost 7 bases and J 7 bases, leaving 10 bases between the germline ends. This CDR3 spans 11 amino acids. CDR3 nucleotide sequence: TGTGCCAGCACTTTCACGGGGACCCAGTACTTC. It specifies CASTFTGTQYF.

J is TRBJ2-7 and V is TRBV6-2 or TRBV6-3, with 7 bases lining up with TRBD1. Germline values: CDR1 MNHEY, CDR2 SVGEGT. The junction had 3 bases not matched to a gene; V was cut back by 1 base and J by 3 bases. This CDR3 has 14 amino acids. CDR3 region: CASSYLDRVYEQYF. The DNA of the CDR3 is TGTGCCAGCAGTTACTTAGACAGGGTCTACGAGCAGTACTTC.

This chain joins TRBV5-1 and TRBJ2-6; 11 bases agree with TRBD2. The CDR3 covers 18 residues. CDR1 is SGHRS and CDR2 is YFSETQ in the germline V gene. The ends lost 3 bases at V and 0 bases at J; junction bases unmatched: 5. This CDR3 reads CASSSTSGGSSGANVLTF. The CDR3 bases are TGCGCCAGCAGCTCAACTAGCGGGGGAAGCTCTGGGGCCAACGTCCTGACTTTC. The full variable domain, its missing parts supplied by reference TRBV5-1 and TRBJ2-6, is KAGVTQTPRYLIKTRGQQVTLSCSPISGHRSVSWYQQTPGQGLQFLFEYFSETQRNKGNFPGRFSGRQFSNSRSEMNVSTLELGDSALYLCASSSTSGGSSGANVLTFGAGSRLTVL.

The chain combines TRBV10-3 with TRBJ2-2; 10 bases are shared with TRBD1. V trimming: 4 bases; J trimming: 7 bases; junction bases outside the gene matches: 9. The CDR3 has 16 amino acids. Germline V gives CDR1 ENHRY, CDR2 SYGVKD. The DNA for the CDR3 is TGTGCCATCAGTGGTTGGGGACAGGGGATCGGCGGGGAGCTGTTTTTT. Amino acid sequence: CAISGWGQGIGGELFF.

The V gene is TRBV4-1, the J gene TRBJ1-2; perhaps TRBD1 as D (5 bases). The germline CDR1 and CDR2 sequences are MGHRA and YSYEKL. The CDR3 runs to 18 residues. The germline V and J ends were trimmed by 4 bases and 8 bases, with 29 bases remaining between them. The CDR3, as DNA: TGCGCCAGCAGCCTCCAAACAGGACGGCGGACAAGGACTATGGGCTACACCTTC. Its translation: CASSLQTGRRTRTMGYTF.

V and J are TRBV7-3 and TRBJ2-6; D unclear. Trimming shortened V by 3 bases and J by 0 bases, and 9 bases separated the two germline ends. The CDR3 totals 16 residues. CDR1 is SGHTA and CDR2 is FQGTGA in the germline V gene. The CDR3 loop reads CASSLQVTSGANVLTF. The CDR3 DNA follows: TGTGCCAGCAGCTTGCAGGTTACCTCTGGGGCCAACGTCCTGACTTTC.

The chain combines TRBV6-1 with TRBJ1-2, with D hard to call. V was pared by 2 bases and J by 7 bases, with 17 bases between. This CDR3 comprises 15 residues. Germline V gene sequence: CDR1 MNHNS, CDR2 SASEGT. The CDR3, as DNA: TGTGCCAGCAGTGAAAACGGCGCCCTGAGGAGTGGCTACACCTTC. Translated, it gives CASSENGALRSGYTF.